The TCR beta chain under discussion was sequenced for a study of T-cell reconstitution after alpha-beta-depleted transplantation in children. Unique molecular identifiers were used to barcode this TCRbeta library. A single record per CDR3 protein comes from TCRdb applying MiXCR to the PCR reads. The data hold about 460,000 distinct CDR3 sequences, with around 12% observed a single time. The V end was cut by 5 bases, the J end by 5 bases, with 11 bases between. Germline CDR1 is MNHEY and CDR2 is SMNVEV (reference sequence). The CDR3 runs to 13 residues. This clonotype was seen only a few times. The specimen was PBMCs from the stem cell graft donor, collected from the stem cell graft. The V and J genes are TRBV27 and TRBJ2-3, with D perhaps matching TRBD2 (5 bases). This clonotype was obtained from a human donor who donated a stem cell graft to a child with combined immunodeficiency. The chain's CDR3 is CASSQLGIDTQYF. For the CDR3, the DNA is TGTGCCAGCAGTCAACTAGGGATAGATACGCAGTATTTT.